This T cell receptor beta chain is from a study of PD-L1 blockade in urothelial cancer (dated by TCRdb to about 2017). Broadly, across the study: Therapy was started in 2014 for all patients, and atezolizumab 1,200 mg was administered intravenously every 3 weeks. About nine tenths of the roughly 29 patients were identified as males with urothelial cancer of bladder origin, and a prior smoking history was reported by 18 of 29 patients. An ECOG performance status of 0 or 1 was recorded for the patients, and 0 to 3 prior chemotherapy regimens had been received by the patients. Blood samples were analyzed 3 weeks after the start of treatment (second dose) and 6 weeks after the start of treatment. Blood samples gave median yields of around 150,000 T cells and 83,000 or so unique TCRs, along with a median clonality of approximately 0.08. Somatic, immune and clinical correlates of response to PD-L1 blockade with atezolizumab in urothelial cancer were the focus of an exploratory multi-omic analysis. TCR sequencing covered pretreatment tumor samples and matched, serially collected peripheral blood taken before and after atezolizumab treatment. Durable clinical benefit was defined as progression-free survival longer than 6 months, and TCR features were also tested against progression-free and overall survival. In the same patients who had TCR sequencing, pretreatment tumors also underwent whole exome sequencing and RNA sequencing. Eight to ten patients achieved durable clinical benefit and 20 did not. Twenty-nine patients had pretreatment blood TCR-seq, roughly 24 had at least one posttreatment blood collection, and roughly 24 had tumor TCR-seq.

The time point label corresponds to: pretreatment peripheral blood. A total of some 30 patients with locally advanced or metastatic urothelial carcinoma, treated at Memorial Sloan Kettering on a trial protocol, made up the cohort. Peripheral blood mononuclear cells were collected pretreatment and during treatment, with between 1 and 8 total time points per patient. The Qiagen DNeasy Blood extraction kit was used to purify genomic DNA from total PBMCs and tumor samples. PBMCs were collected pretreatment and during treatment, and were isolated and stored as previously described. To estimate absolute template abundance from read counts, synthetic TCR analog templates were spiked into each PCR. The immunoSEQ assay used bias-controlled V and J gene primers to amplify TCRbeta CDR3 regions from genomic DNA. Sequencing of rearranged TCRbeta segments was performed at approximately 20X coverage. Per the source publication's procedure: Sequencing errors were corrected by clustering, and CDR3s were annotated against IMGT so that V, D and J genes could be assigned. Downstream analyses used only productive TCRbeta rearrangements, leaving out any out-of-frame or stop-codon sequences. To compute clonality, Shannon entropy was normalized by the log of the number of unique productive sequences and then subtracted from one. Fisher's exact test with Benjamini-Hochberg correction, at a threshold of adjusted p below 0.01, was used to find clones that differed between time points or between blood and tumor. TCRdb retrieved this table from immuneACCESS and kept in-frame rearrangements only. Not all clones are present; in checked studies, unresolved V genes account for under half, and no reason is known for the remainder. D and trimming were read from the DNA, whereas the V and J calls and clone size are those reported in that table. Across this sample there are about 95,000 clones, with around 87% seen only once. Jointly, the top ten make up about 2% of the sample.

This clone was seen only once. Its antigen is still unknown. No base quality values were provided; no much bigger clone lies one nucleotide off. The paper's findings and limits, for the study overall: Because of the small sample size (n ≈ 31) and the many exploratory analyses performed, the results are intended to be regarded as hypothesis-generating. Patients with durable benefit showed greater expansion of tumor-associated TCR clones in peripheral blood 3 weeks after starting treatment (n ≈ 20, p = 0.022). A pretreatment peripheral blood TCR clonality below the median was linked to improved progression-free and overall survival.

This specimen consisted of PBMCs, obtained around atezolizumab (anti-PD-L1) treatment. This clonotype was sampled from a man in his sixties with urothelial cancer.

The sequence in DNA is TGTGCCAGCACCGTAAGCGGGTCAAGCTCCTACAATGAGCAGTTCTTC. The translation is CASTVSGSSSYNEQFF. The sequence links TRBV5-4 to TRBJ2-1, with a weak D call of TRBD2 (6 bases match). The CDR3 holds 16 amino acids from the cysteine to the phenylalanine. The DNA shown is the 48-base CDR3, in frame from base 1. A distance of 16 bases separates the germline ends of V and J, which lose 6 bases and 0 bases respectively. Via the germline V gene (reference sequence), CDR1 is SGHNT and CDR2 YYREEE.